These T cell receptor beta chains were read from a single sample in a study of blood T cell repertoires in COVID-19. TCRdb's copy holds only in-frame clones and misses some; the assay was immunoSEQ multiplex PCR. The table lists about 120,000 clones, roughly 83% of them singletons. The sample was peripheral blood. All receptors come from a woman of 80 years or more with acute or convalescent COVID-19. Each CDR3 is given with its conserved first and last residue. Fields, in order: J gene, V gene, D gene, clone size, CDR3 DNA, CDR3 protein. D genes are given only for firm matches. Size tells how often a clone was seen (once, few, many) or the class of an expanded clone, and some rows leave it out.

>TRBJ2-1|TRBV9|TRBD2|.
TGTGCCAGCAGCCGGGGACTAGCTAAGAATGAGCAGTTCTTC
CASSRGLAKNEQFF
>TRBJ2-2|TRBV18|TRBD2|.
TGTGCCAGCTCACCACGGGAGGGGACCGGGGAGCTGTTTTTT
CASSPREGTGELFF
>TRBJ1-2|TRBV6-1|.|.
TGTGCCAGCAGTGAGCGTCTGCTGTATGGCTACACCTTC
CASSERLLYGYTF
>TRBJ1-1|TRBV6-2/TRBV6-3|.|.
TGTGCCAGCAGTTACAGCGGGTTCGGCACTGAAGCTTTCTTT
CASSYSGFGTEAFF
>TRBJ1-1|TRBV29-1|.|.
TGCAGCGTTGAAAGACAGTTTAACACTGAAGCTTTCTTT
CSVERQFNTEAFF
>TRBJ2-3|TRBV28|TRBD1|few
TGTGCCAGCAGCAACGGACAGGGGGCAGGAAATACGCAGTATTTT
CASSNGQGAGNTQYF
>TRBJ2-3|TRBV5-1|TRBD2|.
TGCGCCAGCAGCTCCCTAGCGGGTGACACAGATACGCAGTATTTT
CASSSLAGDTDTQYF
>TRBJ2-7|TRBV6-2/TRBV6-3|.|.
TGTGCCAGCAGCCGACAGAGCTACGAGCAGTACTTC
CASSRQSYEQYF
>TRBJ1-2|TRBV7-2|.|.
TGTGCCAGCAGCTTAGCCGTGGGGGGAGGCTATGGCTACACCTTC
CASSLAVGGGYGYTF
>TRBJ2-5|TRBV6-1|.|.
TGTGCCAGCAGTGAATACAGCTCCTGGGAGACCCAGTACTTC
CASSEYSSWETQYF
>TRBJ1-5|TRBV19|TRBD1|.
TGTGCCAGTAGTATAAGTGACGGACAGGGCGAGCCCCAGCATTTT
CASSISDGQGEPQHF
>TRBJ2-7|TRBV10-3|.|.
TGTGCCATCAGTGATGTTGGGGGCGGCGAGCAGTACTTC
CAISDVGGGEQYF
>TRBJ1-6|TRBV19|TRBD1|.
TGTGCCAGCCAGACCGGGACAGGCAAATGGCCCCTCCACTTT
CASQTGTGKWPLHF
>TRBJ2-7|TRBV19|.|.
TGTGCCAGTATGGGAGACTCCGAGCAGTACTTC
CASMGDSEQYF
>TRBJ2-1|TRBV5-6|.|.
TGTGCCAGCAGCTTGGATCTCCACAACAATGAGCAGTTCTTC
CASSLDLHNNEQFF
>TRBJ1-5|TRBV7-9|.|.
TGTGCCAGCAGCTTAGCGGGGCAGGGTAGCAATCAGCCCCAGCATTTT
CASSLAGQGSNQPQHF
>TRBJ2-5|TRBV4-2|TRBD1|.
TGTGCCAGCAGCCAACCCTACGACAGGGTACAAGAGACCCAGTACTTC
CASSQPYDRVQETQYF
>TRBJ1-5|TRBV7-2|TRBD1|.
TGTGCCAGCAGCTCACGGACAGGGGACAATCAGCCCCAGCATTTT
CASSSRTGDNQPQHF
>TRBJ2-3|TRBV5-1|TRBD2|few
TGCGCCAGCAGCCTACTAGCGGGAGGCACAGATACGCAGTATTTT
CASSLLAGGTDTQYF
>TRBJ1-5|TRBV5-4|TRBD1|.
TGTGCCAGCAGTCCGGGACAGGGGCTCAATCAGCCCCAGCATTTT
CASSPGQGLNQPQHF
>TRBJ2-5|TRBV5-8|TRBD2|once
TGTGCCAGCAGCATGGGACTAGCGGGAGGGAAAGAGACCCAGTACTTC
CASSMGLAGGKETQYF
>TRBJ2-1|TRBV10-3|TRBD2|.
TGTGCCATCGGGACTAGCGGGAGAGGCTCCTACAATGAGCAGTTCTTC
CAIGTSGRGSYNEQFF
>TRBJ1-5|TRBV19|TRBD1|.
TGTGCCAGTAGTACGACAGGGGGTCAGCCCCAGCATTTT
CASSTTGGQPQHF
>TRBJ1-4|TRBV18|TRBD1|.
TGTGCCAGCTCATCACTACAGGGGGCGGACGAAAAACTGTTTTTT
CASSSLQGADEKLFF
>TRBJ2-2|TRBV18|.|.
TGTGCCAGCTCACGGCCAGACACCGGGGAGCTGTTTTTT
CASSRPDTGELFF
>TRBJ2-1|TRBV6-2/TRBV6-3|.|.
TGTGCCAGCAGTGCGGATGCCTACAATGAGCAGTTCTTC
CASSADAYNEQFF
>TRBJ1-1|TRBV5-4|TRBD1|.
TGTGCCAGCAGCGTTGACAGGGGTGGGAACACTGAAGCTTTCTTT
CASSVDRGGNTEAFF
>TRBJ1-3|TRBV19|TRBD1|.
TGTGCCAGTAGTCCGATGACAGGGGGAACTGGAAACACCATATATTTT
CASSPMTGGTGNTIYF
>TRBJ1-4|TRBV9|TRBD1|.
TGTGCCAGCAGCAGGACAGGGGCTAATGAAAAACTGTTTTTT
CASSRTGANEKLFF
>TRBJ2-2|TRBV5-1|.|.
TGCGCCAGCAGCAGGGACTACACCGGGGAGCTGTTTTTT
CASSRDYTGELFF
>TRBJ2-4|TRBV19|.|.
TGTGCCAGTAGTATAGTTCGGGGGGCGCAGGAAAACATTCAGTACTTC
CASSIVRGAQENIQYF
>TRBJ2-7|TRBV9|.|.
TGTGCCAGCAGCCTCGATGGTTTCAGGGAGCAGTACTTC
CASSLDGFREQYF
>TRBJ1-1|TRBV30|TRBD1|few
TGTGCCTGGAGTGACCTTACAGGGGCAAAAAACACTGAAGCTTTCTTT
CAWSDLTGAKNTEAFF
>TRBJ2-6|TRBV5-4|.|.
TGTGCCAGCACCACCCCGGGTCCCGGGGCCAACGTCCTGACTTTC
CASTTPGPGANVLTF
>TRBJ2-5|TRBV30|TRBD2|.
TGTGCCCGAGGGACTAGCAGAGAGACCCAGTACTTC
CARGTSRETQYF
>TRBJ2-6|TRBV10-3|.|.
TGTGCCATCAGTGGGACAGTTTCTGGGGCCAACGTCCTGACTTTC
CAISGTVSGANVLTF
>TRBJ1-5|TRBV7-8|.|once
TGTGCCAGCAGCTTCTCAGGGTTTGATCAGCCCCAGCATTTT
CASSFSGFDQPQHF
>TRBJ2-3|TRBV28|.|few
TGTGCCAGCATGTCCGGAGGGGCTTTAGACACAGATACGCAGTATTTT
CASMSGGALDTDTQYF
>TRBJ1-2|TRBV18|TRBD1|.
TGTGCCAGCTCCGAAGACAGGGACAGCTATGGCTACACCTTC
CASSEDRDSYGYTF
>TRBJ2-3|TRBV5-4|TRBD2|.
TGTGCCAGCAGCTTGGGCGGGAGAATATCGACAGATACGCAGTATTTT
CASSLGGRISTDTQYF
>TRBJ2-2|TRBV14|TRBD2|.
TGTGCCAGCAGCCCCGGGACTAGCCCTTACGGGGAGCTGTTTTTT
CASSPGTSPYGELFF
>TRBJ2-5|TRBV9|.|once
TGTGCCAGCAGCTCAGGGGCCCACCAGTACCAAGAGACCCAGTACTTC
CASSSGAHQYQETQYF
>TRBJ2-7|TRBV18|TRBD2|.
TGTGCCAGCTCACCACCGGCTAGCGGGAGGAACGAGCAGTACTTC
CASSPPASGRNEQYF
>TRBJ2-7|TRBV18|TRBD1|.
TGTGCCAGCTCACCACCGCGGCGGCAGGGGGACTCCTACGAGCAGTACTTC
CASSPPRRQGDSYEQYF
>TRBJ1-2|TRBV7-2|TRBD1|.
TGTGCCAGCAGCTTAGGCAGGGGGCGGAACTATGGCTACACCTTC
CASSLGRGRNYGYTF
>TRBJ2-7|TRBV6-5|TRBD2|.
TGTGCCTCCACCGGGGGGAGCCCTTGGAGGCAGTACTTC
CASTGGSPWRQYF
>TRBJ1-5|TRBV5-4|TRBD1|.
TGTGCCAGCAGTCCCGGGACAGGGGAAAATCAGCCCCAGCATTTT
CASSPGTGENQPQHF
>TRBJ1-1|TRBV6-5|.|.
TGTGCCAGCAGTTCCGGAGGCACTGAAGCTTTCTTT
CASSSGGTEAFF